A selection of T cell receptor beta chains follows, all from one sample in a study of blood T cells in healthy people across ages. MiXCR, run by TCRdb on the 5' RACE reads, gives a single entry per CDR3 protein. The table lists hundreds of thousands of distinct CDR3 sequences, over 45% of them singletons. The material sequenced was blood. These receptors originate from a man aged 25-40 years in good health. The CDR3 runs from the conserved cysteine through the conserved F or W. Fields, in order: V gene, J gene, CDR3 protein.

TRBV21-1,TRBJ2-7,CASSKARSGMGEQYF
TRBV7-9,TRBJ1-2,CASSRTASNGYTF
TRBV28,TRBJ2-7,CASSRAGGSSYEQYF
TRBV20-1,TRBJ2-7,CSAGASTRREQYF
TRBV20-1,TRBJ2-3,CSAPQREGSGDTQYF
TRBV9,TRBJ2-1,CASSASGRAREQFF
TRBV7-2,TRBJ2-1,CASSIASPGEGDEQFF
TRBV25-1,TRBJ2-6,CASSESGAGLSSGANVLTF
TRBV5-1,TRBJ2-7,CASRLAEVLSYEQYF
TRBV27,NA,CASRDSRYEQYF
TRBV12-3/TRBV12-4,TRBJ2-7,CASSVNWGQGALEQYF
TRBV18,TRBJ2-5,CASSPNSRGAETQYF
TRBV7-2,TRBJ2-7,CASVVTPGQSYEQYF
TRBV4-2,NA,CASSRAGTSNSYEQYF
TRBV5-1,TRBJ2-1,CASSFGPLANEQFF
TRBV20-1,NA,CSANPGTSSYNEQYF
TRBV10-3,TRBJ2-3,CAIRILAGGTDTQYF
TRBV20-1,TRBJ2-7,CSASSSGPYEQYF
TRBV6-6,TRBJ2-7,CASSFRAPGGRYSYEQYF
TRBV3-1,TRBJ2-3,CASSHRLAGRGDTQYF
TRBV12-3/TRBV12-4,TRBJ2-1,CVSSHRQGWGEQFF
TRBV6-2/TRBV6-3,TRBJ2-1,CASLAGGRGNEQFF
TRBV7-2,TRBJ2-6,CASSRNRDLRGANVLTF
TRBV3-1,TRBJ2-5,CASTRTSRETQYF
TRBV28,TRBJ2-3,CASSLIRGSDTQYF
TRBV27,TRBJ2-3,CASGIGTSGRTADTQYF